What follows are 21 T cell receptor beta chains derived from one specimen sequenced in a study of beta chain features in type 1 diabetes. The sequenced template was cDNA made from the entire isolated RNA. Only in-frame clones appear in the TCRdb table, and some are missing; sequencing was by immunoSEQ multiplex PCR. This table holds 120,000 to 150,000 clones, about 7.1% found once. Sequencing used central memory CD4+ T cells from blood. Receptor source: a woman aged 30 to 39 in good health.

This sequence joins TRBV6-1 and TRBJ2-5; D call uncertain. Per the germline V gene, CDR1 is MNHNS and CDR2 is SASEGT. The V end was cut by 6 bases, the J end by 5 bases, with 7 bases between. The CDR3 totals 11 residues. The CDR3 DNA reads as TGTGCCAGCAGATGGAGCGAGACCCAGTACTTC. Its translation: CASRWSETQYF.

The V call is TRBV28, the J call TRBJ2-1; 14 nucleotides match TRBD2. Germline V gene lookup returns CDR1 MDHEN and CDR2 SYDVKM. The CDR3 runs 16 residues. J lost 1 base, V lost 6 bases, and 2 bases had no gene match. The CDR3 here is CASRGTSGSSYNEQFF. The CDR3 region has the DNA TGTGCCAGCAGGGGGACTAGCGGGAGTTCCTACAATGAGCAGTTCTTC.

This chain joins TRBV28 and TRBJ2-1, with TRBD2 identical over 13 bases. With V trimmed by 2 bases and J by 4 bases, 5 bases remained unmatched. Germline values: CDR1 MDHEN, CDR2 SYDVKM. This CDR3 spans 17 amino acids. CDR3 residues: CASSLPRTSGRYNEQFF. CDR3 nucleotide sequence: TGTGCCAGCAGTTTACCCCGGACTAGCGGGAGATACAATGAGCAGTTCTTC.

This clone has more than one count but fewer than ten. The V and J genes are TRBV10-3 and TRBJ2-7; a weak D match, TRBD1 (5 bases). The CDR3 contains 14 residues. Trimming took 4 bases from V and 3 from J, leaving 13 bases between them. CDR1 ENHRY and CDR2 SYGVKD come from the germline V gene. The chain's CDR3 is CAISVAGAHYEQYF. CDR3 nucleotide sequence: TGTGCCATCAGTGTTGCTGGGGCCCACTACGAGCAGTACTTC.

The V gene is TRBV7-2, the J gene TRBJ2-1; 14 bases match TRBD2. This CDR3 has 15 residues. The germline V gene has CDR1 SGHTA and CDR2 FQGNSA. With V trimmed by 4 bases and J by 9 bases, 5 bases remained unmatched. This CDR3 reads CASSSGLAGGTEQFF. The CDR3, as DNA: TGTGCCAGCAGCTCCGGACTAGCGGGAGGAACTGAGCAGTTCTTC.

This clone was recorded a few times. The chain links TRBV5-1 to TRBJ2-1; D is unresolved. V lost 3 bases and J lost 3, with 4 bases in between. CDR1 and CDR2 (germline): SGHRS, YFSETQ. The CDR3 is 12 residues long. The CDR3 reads CASSYSYNEQFF. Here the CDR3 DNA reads TGCGCCAGCAGCTATAGCTACAATGAGCAGTTCTTC.

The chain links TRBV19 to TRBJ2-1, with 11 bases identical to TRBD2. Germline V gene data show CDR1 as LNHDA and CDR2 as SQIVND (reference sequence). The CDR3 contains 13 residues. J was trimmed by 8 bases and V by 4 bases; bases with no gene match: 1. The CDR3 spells CASSRGLADEQFF. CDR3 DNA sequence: TGTGCCAGTAGTAGGGGACTAGCGGATGAGCAGTTCTTC.

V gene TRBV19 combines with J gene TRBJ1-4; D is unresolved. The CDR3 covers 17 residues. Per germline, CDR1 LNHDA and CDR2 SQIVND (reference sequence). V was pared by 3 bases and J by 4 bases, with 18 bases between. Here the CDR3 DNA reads TGTGCCAGTAGTATTCTATCCGGCGGACGGGGTAATGAAAAACTGTTTTTT. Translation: CASSILSGGRGNEKLFF.

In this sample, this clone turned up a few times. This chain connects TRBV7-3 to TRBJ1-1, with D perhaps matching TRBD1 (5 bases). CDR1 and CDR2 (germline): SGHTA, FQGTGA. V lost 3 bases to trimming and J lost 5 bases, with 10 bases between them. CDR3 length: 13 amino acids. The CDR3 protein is CASSLEGRTEAFF. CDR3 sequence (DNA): TGTGCCAGCAGCTTGGAGGGGAGGACTGAAGCTTTCTTT.

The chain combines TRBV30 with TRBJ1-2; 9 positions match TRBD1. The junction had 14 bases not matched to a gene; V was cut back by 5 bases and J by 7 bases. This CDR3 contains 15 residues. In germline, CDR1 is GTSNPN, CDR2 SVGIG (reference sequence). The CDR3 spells CAWGLGTGRPRGYTF. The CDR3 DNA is TGTGCCTGGGGTCTTGGGACAGGGAGGCCCCGTGGCTACACCTTC.

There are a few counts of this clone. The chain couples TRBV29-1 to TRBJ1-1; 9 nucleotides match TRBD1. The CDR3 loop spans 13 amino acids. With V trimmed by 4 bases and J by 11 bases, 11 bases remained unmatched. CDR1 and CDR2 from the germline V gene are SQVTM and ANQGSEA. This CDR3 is CSVVRTGVLEAFF. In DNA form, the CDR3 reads TGCAGCGTTGTGCGGACAGGGGTCCTTGAGGCTTTCTTT.

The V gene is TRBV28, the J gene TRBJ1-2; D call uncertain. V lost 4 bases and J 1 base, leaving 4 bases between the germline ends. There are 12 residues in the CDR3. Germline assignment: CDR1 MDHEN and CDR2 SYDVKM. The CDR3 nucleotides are TGTGCCAGCAGTTCCATTAACTATGGCTACACCTTC. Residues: CASSSINYGYTF.

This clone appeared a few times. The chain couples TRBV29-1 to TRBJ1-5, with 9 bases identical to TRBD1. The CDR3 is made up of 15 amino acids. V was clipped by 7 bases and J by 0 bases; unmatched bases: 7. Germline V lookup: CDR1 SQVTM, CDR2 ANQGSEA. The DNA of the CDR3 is TGCAGCGCGACAGGGGGGGGGAATAGCAATCAGCCCCAGCATTTT. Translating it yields CSATGGGNSNQPQHF.

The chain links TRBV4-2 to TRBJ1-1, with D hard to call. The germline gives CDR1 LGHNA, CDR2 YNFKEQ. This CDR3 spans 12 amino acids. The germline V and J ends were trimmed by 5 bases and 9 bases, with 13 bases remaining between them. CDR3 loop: CASSLAEAQAFF. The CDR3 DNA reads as TGTGCCAGCAGCTTAGCTGAAGCCCAAGCTTTCTTT.

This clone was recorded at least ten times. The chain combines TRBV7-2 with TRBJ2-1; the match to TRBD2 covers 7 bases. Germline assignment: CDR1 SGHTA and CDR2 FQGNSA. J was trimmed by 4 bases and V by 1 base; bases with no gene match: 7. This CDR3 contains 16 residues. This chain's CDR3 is CASSLVAGDGYNEQFF. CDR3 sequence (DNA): TGTGCCAGCAGCTTAGTTGCGGGAGACGGGTACAATGAGCAGTTCTTC.

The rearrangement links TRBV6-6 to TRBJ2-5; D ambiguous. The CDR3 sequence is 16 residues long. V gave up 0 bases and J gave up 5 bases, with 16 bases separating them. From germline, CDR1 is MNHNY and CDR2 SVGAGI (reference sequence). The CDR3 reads CASSYSVSAFTETQYF. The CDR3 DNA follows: TGTGCCAGCAGTTACTCGGTCAGCGCCTTTACGGAGACCCAGTACTTC.

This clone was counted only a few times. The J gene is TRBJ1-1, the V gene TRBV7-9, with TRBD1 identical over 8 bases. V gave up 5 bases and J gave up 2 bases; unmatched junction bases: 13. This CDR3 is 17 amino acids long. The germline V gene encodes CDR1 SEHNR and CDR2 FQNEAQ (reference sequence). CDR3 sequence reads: CASSPEWGQAKNTEAFF. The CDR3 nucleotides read TGTGCCAGCAGCCCTGAGTGGGGACAGGCGAAAAACACTGAAGCTTTCTTT. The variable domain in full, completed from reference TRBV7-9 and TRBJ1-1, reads DTGVSQNPRHKITKRGQNVTFRCDPISEHNRLYWYRQTLGQGPEFLTYFQNEAQLEKSRLLSDRFSAERPKGSFSTLEIQRTEQGDSAMYLCASSPEWGQAKNTEAFFGQGTRLTVV.

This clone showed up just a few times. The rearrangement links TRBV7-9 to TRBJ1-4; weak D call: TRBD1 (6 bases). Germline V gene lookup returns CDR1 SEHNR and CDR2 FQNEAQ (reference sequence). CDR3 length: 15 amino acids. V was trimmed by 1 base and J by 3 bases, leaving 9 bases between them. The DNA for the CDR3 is TGTGCCAGCAGCTTAGGAGGGGGTCCTAATGAAAAACTGTTTTTT. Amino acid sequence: CASSLGGGPNEKLFF.

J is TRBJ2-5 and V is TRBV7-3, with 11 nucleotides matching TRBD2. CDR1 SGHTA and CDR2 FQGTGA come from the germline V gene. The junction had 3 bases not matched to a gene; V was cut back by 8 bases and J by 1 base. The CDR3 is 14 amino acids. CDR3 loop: CASAGLAVQETQYF. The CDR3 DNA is TGTGCCAGCGCGGGACTAGCGGTCCAAGAGACCCAGTACTTC.

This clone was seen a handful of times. The chain's CDR3 is CASRPLFSEMHEQFF. In nucleotides, the CDR3 is TGTGCCAGCAGGCCACTATTCTCAGAGATGCATGAGCAGTTCTTC. The chain recombines TRBV6-5 with TRBJ2-1, with D uncertain. The CDR3 runs to 15 residues. Trimming left V 6 bases short and J 8 bases short, with 20 bases between. In germline, CDR1 is MNHEY, CDR2 SVGAGI.

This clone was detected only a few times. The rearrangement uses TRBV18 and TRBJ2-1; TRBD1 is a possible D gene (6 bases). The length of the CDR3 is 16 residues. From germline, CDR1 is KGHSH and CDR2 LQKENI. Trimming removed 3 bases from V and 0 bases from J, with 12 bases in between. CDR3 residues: CASSPDTGSSYNEQFF. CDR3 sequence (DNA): TGTGCCAGCTCACCCGATACAGGGAGCTCCTACAATGAGCAGTTCTTC. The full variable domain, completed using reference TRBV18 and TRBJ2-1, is NAGVMQNPRHLVRRRGQEARLRCSPMKGHSHVYWYRQLPEEGLKFMVYLQKENIIDESGMPKERFSAEFPKEGPSILRIQQVVRGDSAAYFCASSPDTGSSYNEQFFGPGTRLTVL.